The 18 T cell receptor beta chains reported below all come from one sample, sequenced in a study of PD-1 blockade in classical Hodgkin lymphoma. Sample time point: cycle 4 day 1 (C4D1), after 5 to 7 weeks of nivolumab. Relapse was seen in all patients after autologous stem cell transplantation, and brentuximab vedotin exposure was variable. Clones were sequenced by immunoSEQ multiplex PCR, and TCRdb holds only the in-frame ones, with some missing. The table includes 50,000 or so clones, roughly 89% detected once. The sequencing used peripheral blood mononuclear cells (PBMCs), collected before the fourth cycle of nivolumab. The receptors were sampled from a human donor with classical Hodgkin lymphoma.

The gene calls are TRBV27 and TRBJ1-5; a weak D match, TRBD1 (5 bases). This CDR3 spans 14 amino acids. CDR1 is MNHEY and CDR2 is SMNVEV in the germline V gene (reference sequence). V lost 4 bases and J 3 bases, leaving 10 bases between the germline ends. For the CDR3, the DNA is TGTGCCAGCAGTTCCCCGGGACTCAATCAGCCCCAGCATTTT. This sequence encodes CASSSPGLNQPQHF.

In this sample, this clone turned up a few times. In DNA, the CDR3 is TGTGCCATCAGTGACTACCAGAAGAACACTGAAGCTTTCTTT. Protein product: CAISDYQKNTEAFF. The chain uses TRBV10-3 and TRBJ1-1, with D unresolved. In germline, CDR1 is ENHRY, CDR2 SYGVKD. V lost 3 bases to trimming and J lost 1 base, with 9 bases between them. The CDR3 consists of 14 residues.

CDR3 in amino acids: CASSLLSSSYEQYF. CDR3 DNA: TGTGCCAGCAGCTTACTTTCTTCTTCCTACGAGCAGTACTTC. The chain recombines TRBV7-6 with TRBJ2-7, with D unresolved. This CDR3 has 14 amino acids. Trimming left V 2 bases short and J 1 base short, with 9 bases between. CDR1 is SGHVS, CDR2 FNYEAQ, per germline.

The J gene is TRBJ2-7, the V gene TRBV19, with D possibly matching TRBD1 (6 bases). The CDR3 has 15 residues. Between the trimmed V and J ends, which lost 5 bases and 6 bases, there was a span of 20 bases. Germline CDR1 LNHDA, CDR2 SQIVND (reference sequence). The CDR3 DNA is TGTGCCAGTAGTGGATCGAGGGGGATAGGTAGCGAGCAGTACTTC. This translates into CASSGSRGIGSEQYF.

The J gene is TRBJ2-1, the V gene TRBV7-2, with D tentatively TRBD2 (6 bases). Germline lookup yields CDR1 SGHTA and CDR2 FQGNSA. The V gene lost 6 bases and the J gene lost 0 bases, with 15 bases spanning the gap. The CDR3 is 16 residues long. The CDR3 DNA reads TGTGCCAGCAGGCAACCGGGACTCAGCTCCTACAATGAGCAGTTCTTC. It yields the protein CASRQPGLSSYNEQFF.

The gene calls are TRBV7-9 and TRBJ1-1; no reliable D call. Germline assignment: CDR1 SEHNR and CDR2 FQNEAQ (reference sequence). Trimming took off 5 bases at V and 6 bases at J, with 19 bases between the two ends. The CDR3 consists of 15 residues. CDR3 coding DNA: TGTGCCAGCAGCGCCCCTGCTGGGCGAGTCCCTGAAGCTTTCTTT. This encodes CASSAPAGRVPEAFF.

The chain links TRBV4-2 to TRBJ2-7, with 7 nucleotides matching TRBD2. V lost 3 bases and J lost 0; bases outside the gene matches: 8. The CDR3 has 16 residues. Germline assignment: CDR1 LGHNA and CDR2 YNFKEQ. The CDR3 DNA reads as TGTGCCAGCAGCCAGGTCGGAGGGAGGGCCTCCTACGAGCAGTACTTC. Its protein product is CASSQVGGRASYEQYF.

Relative to its sample, this clone is medium-sized. This chain connects TRBV9 to TRBJ1-1; D is ambiguous. The CDR3 is 12 amino acids. The V and J ends lost 0 bases and 8 bases respectively, with 8 bases between them. The germline V gene encodes CDR1 SGDLS and CDR2 YYNGEE. CDR3 DNA: TGTGCCAGCAGCGTAGAGGAACAGGAAGCTTTCTTT. Translated, it gives CASSVEEQEAFF.

V gene TRBV29-1 combines with J gene TRBJ2-1, with TRBD2 identical over 8 bases. With 5 bases clipped from V and 11 bases from J, the junction kept 8 bases outside the gene matches. The germline V gene has CDR1 SQVTM and CDR2 ANQGSEA. The CDR3 is made up of 12 amino acids. The CDR3 region has the DNA TGCAGCGTTAGACTAGCGCATAATAAGCAGTTCTTC. Translation: CSVRLAHNKQFF.

This clone appeared a few times. The chain combines TRBV7-3 with TRBJ2-3, with 11 positions matching TRBD2. The V gene's germline CDR1 is SGHTA and CDR2 FQGTGA. Losses at the gene ends were 5 bases for V and 1 base for J; bases not matched to a gene: 8. The CDR3 is 17 residues long. CDR3 coding DNA: TGTGCCAGCAGCACATATCTAGCGGGAGGCGGCACAGATACGCAGTATTTT. Translation: CASSTYLAGGGTDTQYF. The full variable domain, its missing parts supplied by reference TRBV7-3 and TRBJ2-3, is GAGVSQTPSNKVTEKGKYVELRCDPISGHTALYWYRQSLGQGPEFLIYFQGTGAADDSGLPNDRFFAVRPEGSVSTLKIQRTERGDSAVYLCASSTYLAGGGTDTQYFGPGTRLTVL.

The chain has TRBV10-3 and TRBJ2-7; 12 nucleotides agree with TRBD2. CDR1 is ENHRY, CDR2 SYGVKD, per germline. The junction had 4 bases not matched to a gene; V was cut back by 6 bases and J by 4 bases. The CDR3 has 14 amino acids. CDR3 bases: TGTGCCATCAGGACCGGGACTAGCGGGTACGAGCAGTACTTC. Encoded protein: CAIRTGTSGYEQYF.

This clone is a singleton in its sample. The V call is TRBV6-1, the J call TRBJ1-5, with D unresolved. Germline V CDR1 and CDR2: MNHNS, SASEGT. Trimming cost V 4 bases and J 4 bases, with 11 bases left between them. The CDR3 extends over 14 amino acids. Written as DNA, the CDR3 is TGTGCCAGCAGTGGCGGGGTTGTTAATCAGCCCCAGCATTTT. This encodes CASSGGVVNQPQHF.

The chain uses TRBV6-4 and TRBJ1-1; D is ambiguous. Trimming pared 4 bases from V and 0 bases from J, leaving 9 bases between. The CDR3 covers 14 residues. Germline V gene data show CDR1 as MRHNA and CDR2 as SNTAGT. Here the CDR3 DNA reads TGTGCCAGCAGTGTGGATAGTATGAACACTGAAGCTTTCTTT. It yields the protein CASSVDSMNTEAFF.

The chain uses TRBV28 and TRBJ2-7; D remains unclear. The CDR3 sequence is 13 residues long. CDR1 and CDR2 from the germline V gene are MDHEN and SYDVKM. Trimming shortened V by 8 bases and J by 7 bases, and 18 bases separated the two germline ends. CDR3 in amino acids: CASSRRAADEQYF. CDR3 in DNA: TGTGCCAGCTCCCGACGGGCTGCTGATGAGCAGTACTTC.

This chain joins TRBV10-3 and TRBJ2-2, with D perhaps TRBD1 (7 bases). CDR1 is ENHRY, CDR2 SYGVKD, per germline. V lost 5 bases and J lost 7, with 20 bases in between. The CDR3 contains 16 residues. The CDR3 DNA sequence: TGTGCCATCAGTCGGGGGACAGTTGGTAAAAGCGGGGAGCTGTTTTTT. It translates to CAISRGTVGKSGELFF.

The chain carries TRBV7-9 and TRBJ2-1; TRBD2 might be the D (5 bases). CDR3 length: 13 residues. V was trimmed by 5 bases and J by 15 bases, leaving 20 bases between them. Germline CDR1 is SEHNR and CDR2 is FQNEAQ (reference sequence). CDR3 loop: CASSTQRTGQTFF. In DNA, the CDR3 is TGTGCCAGCAGCACCCAACGGACTGGCCAAACGTTCTTC.

The chain combines TRBV6-1 with TRBJ2-7, with a tentative D call TRBD1 (5 bases). CDR1 is MNHNS, CDR2 SASEGT, per germline. The germline V and J ends were trimmed by 1 base and 6 bases, with 7 bases remaining between them. CDR3 length equals 12 residues. The CDR3 is CASSEGGGEQYF. The CDR3, as DNA: TGTGCCAGCAGTGAAGGGGGCGGCGAGCAGTACTTC.

The J gene is TRBJ2-7, the V gene TRBV30; D not certain. CDR1 GTSNPN and CDR2 SVGIG come from the germline V gene (reference sequence). The CDR3 extends over 12 amino acids. The germline V and J ends were trimmed by 2 bases and 3 bases, with 8 bases remaining between them. The CDR3 DNA follows: TGTGCCTGGAGTCAGTTAGTCTACGAGCAGTACTTC. This gives the protein CAWSQLVYEQYF.